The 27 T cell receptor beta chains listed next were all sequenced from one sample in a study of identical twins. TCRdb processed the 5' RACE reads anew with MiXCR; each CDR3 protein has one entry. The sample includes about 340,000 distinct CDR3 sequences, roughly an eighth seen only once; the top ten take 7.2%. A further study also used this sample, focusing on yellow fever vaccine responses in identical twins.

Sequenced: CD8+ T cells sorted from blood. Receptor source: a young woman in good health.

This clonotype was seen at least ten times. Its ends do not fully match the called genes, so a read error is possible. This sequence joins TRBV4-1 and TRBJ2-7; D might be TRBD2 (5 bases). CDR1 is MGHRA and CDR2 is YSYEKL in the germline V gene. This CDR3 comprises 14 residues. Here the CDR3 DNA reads TGCGCCAGCAGACAAGAGGGCATTACCTACGAGCAGTACTTC. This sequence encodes CASRQEGITYEQYF.

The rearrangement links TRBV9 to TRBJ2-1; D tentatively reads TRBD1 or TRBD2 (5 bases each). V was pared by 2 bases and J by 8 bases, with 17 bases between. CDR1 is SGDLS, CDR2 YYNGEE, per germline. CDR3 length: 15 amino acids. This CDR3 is CASSVGGTPLDEQFF. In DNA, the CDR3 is TGTGCCAGCAGCGTGGGTGGGACCCCGTTAGATGAGCAGTTCTTC.

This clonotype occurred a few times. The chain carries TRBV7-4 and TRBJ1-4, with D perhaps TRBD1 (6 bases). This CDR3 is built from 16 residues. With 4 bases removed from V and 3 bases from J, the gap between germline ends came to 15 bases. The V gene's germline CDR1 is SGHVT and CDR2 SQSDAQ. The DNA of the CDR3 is TGTGCCAGCAGCTCTGGGCGAGGACAGCCTAATGAAAAACTGTTTTTT. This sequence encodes CASSSGRGQPNEKLFF.

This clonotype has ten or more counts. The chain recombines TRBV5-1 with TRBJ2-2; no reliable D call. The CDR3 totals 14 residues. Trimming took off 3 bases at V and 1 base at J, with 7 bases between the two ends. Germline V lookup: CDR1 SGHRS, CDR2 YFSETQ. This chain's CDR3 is CASSSYGNTGELFF. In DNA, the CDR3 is TGCGCCAGCAGCTCCTACGGGAACACCGGGGAGCTGTTTTTT.

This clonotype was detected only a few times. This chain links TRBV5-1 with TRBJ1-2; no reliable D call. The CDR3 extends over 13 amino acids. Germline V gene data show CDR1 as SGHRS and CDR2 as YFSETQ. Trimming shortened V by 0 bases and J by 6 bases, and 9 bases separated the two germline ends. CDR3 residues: CASSLEGTHGYTF. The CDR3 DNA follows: TGCGCCAGCAGCTTGGAGGGTACCCATGGCTACACCTTC.

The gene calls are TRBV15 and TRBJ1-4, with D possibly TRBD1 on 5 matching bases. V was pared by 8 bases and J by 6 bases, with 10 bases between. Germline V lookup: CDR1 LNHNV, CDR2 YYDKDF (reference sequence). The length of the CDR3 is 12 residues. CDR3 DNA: TGTGCCACCTCACCGGGGGATGAAAAACTGTTTTTT. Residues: CATSPGDEKLFF. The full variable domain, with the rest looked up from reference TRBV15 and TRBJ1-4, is DAMVIQNPRYQVTQFGKPVTLSCSQTLNHNVMYWYQQKSSQAPKLLFHYYDKDFNNEADTPDNFQSRRPNTSFCFLDIRSPGLGDTAMYLCATSPGDEKLFFGSGTQLSVL.

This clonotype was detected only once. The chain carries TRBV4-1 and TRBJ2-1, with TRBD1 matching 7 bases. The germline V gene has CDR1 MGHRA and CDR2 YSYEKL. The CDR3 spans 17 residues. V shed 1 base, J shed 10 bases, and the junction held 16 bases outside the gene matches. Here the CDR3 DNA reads TGCGCCAGCAGCCAAGGTTCTGGCCGACAGGGAAGTAGCGAGCAGTTCTTC. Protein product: CASSQGSGRQGSSEQFF.

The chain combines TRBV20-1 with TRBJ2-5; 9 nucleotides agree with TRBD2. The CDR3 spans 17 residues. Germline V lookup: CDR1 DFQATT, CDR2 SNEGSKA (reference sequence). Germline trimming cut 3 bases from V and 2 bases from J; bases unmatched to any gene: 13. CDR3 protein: CSASTWRGGVKQETQYF. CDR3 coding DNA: TGCAGTGCTAGTACTTGGCGGGGGGGCGTTAAACAAGAGACCCAGTACTTC.

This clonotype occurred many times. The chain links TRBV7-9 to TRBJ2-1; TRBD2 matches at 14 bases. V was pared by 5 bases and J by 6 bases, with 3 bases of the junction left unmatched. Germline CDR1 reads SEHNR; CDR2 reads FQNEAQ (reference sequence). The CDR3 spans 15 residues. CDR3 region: CASSQTSGRANEQFF. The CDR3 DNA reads TGTGCCAGCAGCCAGACTAGCGGGAGGGCCAATGAGCAGTTCTTC.

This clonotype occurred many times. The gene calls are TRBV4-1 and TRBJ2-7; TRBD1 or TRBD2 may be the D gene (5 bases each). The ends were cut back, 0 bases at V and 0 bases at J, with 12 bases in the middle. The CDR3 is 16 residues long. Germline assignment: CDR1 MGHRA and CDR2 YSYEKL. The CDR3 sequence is CASSQDGGPSSYEQYF. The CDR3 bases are TGCGCCAGCAGCCAAGATGGGGGACCCAGCTCCTACGAGCAGTACTTC.

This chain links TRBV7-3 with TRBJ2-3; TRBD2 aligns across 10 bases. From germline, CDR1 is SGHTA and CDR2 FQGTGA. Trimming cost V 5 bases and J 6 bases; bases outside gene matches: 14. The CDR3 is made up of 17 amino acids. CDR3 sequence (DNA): TGTGCCAGCAGCCCAAGTGGGCTAGCGGGAGTATATGATACGCAGTATTTT. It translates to CASSPSGLAGVYDTQYF.

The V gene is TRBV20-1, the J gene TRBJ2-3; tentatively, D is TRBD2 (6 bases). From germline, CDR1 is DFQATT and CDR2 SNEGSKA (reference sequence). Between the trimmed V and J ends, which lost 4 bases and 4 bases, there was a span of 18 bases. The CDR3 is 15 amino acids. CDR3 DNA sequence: TGCAGTGCTATGTATGAGACTAGAGTCCCAGATACGCAGTATTTT. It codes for CSAMYETRVPDTQYF.

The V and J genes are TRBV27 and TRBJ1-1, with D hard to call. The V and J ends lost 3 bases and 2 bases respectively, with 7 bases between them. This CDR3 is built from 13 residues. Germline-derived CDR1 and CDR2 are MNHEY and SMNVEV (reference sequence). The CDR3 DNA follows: TGTGCCAGCAGTTTGATCCGAAACACTGAAGCTTTCTTT. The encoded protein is CASSLIRNTEAFF.

The CDR3 loop is CASSIGQGGYEQYF. CDR3 in DNA: TGTGCCAGTAGTATCGGACAGGGTGGATACGAGCAGTACTTC. V is TRBV19 and J is TRBJ2-7, with 8 bases identical to TRBD1. The V and J ends lost 3 bases and 4 bases, in that order; junction bases with no gene match: 5. The CDR3 runs 14 residues. Germline lookup yields CDR1 LNHDA and CDR2 SQIVND (reference sequence).

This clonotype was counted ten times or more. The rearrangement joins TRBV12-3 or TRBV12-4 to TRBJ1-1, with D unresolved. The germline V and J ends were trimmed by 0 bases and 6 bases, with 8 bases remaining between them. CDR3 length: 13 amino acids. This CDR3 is CASSLAAVSEAFF. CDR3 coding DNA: TGTGCCAGCAGTTTAGCGGCCGTCTCTGAAGCTTTCTTT.

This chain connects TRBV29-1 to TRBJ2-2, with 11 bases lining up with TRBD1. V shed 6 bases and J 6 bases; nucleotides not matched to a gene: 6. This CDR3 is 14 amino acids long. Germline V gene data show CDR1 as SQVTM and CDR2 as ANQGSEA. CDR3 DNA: TGCAGCGTGTGGGGGACAGGGGGGCCCGGGGAGCTGTTTTTT. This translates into CSVWGTGGPGELFF.

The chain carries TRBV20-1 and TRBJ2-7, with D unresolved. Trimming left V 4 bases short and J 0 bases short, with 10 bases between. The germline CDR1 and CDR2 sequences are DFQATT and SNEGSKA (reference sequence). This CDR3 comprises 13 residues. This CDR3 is CSATDGYSYEQYF. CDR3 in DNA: TGCAGTGCTACGGACGGGTACTCCTACGAGCAGTACTTC.

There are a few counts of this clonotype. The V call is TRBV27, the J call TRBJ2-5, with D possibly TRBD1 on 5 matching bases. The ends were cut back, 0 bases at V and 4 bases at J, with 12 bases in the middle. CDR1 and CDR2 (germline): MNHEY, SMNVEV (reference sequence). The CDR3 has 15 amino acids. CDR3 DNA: TGTGCCAGCAGTTTATCGTGGGGCTTGGGAGAGACCCAGTACTTC. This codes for CASSLSWGLGETQYF.

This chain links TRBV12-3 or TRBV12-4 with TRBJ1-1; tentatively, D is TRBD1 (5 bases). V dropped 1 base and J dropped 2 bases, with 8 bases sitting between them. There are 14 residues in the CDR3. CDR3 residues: CASSLEGHNTEAFF. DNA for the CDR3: TGTGCCAGCAGTTTAGAGGGGCATAACACTGAAGCTTTCTTT.

In DNA, the CDR3 is TGTGCCAGCAGCCCGGGGGATACAGATACGCAGTATTTT. Protein product: CASSPGDTDTQYF. The chain carries TRBV11-3 and TRBJ2-3, with D possibly being TRBD2 (6 bases). Germline-derived CDR1 and CDR2 are SGHNT and YENEEA. V dropped 5 bases and J dropped 3 bases, with 9 bases sitting between them. The CDR3 sequence is 13 residues long.

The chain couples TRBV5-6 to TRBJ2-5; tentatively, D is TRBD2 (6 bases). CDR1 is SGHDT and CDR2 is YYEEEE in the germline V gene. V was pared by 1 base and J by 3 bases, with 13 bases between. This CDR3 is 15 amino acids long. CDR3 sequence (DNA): TGTGCCAGCAGCTTGTTTCTAGCGCTGAAAGAGACCCAGTACTTC. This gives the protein CASSLFLALKETQYF.

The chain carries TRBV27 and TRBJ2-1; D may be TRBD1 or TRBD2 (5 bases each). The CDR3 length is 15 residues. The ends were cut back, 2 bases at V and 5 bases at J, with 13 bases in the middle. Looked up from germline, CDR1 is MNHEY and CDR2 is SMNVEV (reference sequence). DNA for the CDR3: TGTGCCAGCAGTTTAAGTGGGGGTATAAACAATGAGCAGTTCTTC. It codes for CASSLSGGINNEQFF.

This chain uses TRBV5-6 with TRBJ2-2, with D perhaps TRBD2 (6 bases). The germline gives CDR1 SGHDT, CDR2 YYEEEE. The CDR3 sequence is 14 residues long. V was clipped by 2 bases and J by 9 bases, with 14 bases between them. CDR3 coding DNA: TGTGCCAGCAGCTTACTAGCTGGGTCCCGGGAGCTGTTTTTT. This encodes CASSLLAGSRELFF.

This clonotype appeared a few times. The CDR3: CASRGGRGAFF. Here the CDR3 DNA reads TGTGCCAGCAGGGGAGGGAGGGGAGCTTTCTTT. V gene TRBV2 combines with J gene TRBJ1-1; D may be TRBD1 (5 bases). The CDR3 contains 11 residues. The V gene lost 6 bases and the J gene lost 10 bases, with 12 bases spanning the gap. Germline CDR1 and CDR2: SNHLY and FYNNEI.

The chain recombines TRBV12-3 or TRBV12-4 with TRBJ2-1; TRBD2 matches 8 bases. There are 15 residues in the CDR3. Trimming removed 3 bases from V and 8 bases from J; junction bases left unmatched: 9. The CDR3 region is CASSFLAGPGDEQFF. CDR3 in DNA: TGTGCCAGCAGTTTTCTAGCGGGCCCAGGGGATGAGCAGTTCTTC.

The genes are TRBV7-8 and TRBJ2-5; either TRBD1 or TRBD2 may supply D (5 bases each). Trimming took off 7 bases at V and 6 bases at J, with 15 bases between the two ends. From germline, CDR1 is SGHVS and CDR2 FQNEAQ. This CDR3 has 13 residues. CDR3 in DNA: TGTGCCAGCAATTCAGGGCGGGTAAAGACCCAGTACTTC. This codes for CASNSGRVKTQYF.

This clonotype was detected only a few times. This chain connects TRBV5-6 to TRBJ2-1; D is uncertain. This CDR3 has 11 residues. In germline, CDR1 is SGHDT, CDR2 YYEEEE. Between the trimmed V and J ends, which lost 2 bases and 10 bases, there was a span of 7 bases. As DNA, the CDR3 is TGTGCCAGCAGCTTATCCTCCGAGCAGTTCTTC. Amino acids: CASSLSSEQFF.